This TCR beta chain was obtained from a study of cytomegalovirus exposure and HLA in healthy donors. General study points: HLA alleles were associated with some 17,000 TCR beta sequences in a later analysis at 0.05 false discovery rate. Cytomegalovirus status was reportedly diagnosed by the classifier with high specificity and sensitivity. When a later analysis compared HLA-associated TCR beta chains with equally common others, the HLA-associated chains turned out to be more clonally expanded and to have lower generation probabilities.

The PCR contained 60 Vbeta and 13 Jbeta primers. TCRdb's table, derived via immunoSEQ multiplex PCR, lists solely in-frame clones and lacks some. This table holds roughly 100,000 clones, over 9% found once. Healthy bone marrow donors supplied every sample. Of note for this clone: Its antigen is unknown.

Material: PBMCs. The TCR was taken from a middle-aged man in good health and CMV-seropositive.

CDR3 in amino acids: CASSLSGGASYEQYF. The DNA for the CDR3 is TGTGCCAGCAGTTTATCAGGGGGGGCGAGCTACGAGCAGTACTTC. The chain uses TRBV27 and TRBJ2-7, with D perhaps matching TRBD2 (7 bases). The V gene lost 0 bases and the J gene lost 3 bases, with 12 bases spanning the gap. CDR3 length equals 15 residues. Germline V gene data show CDR1 as MNHEY and CDR2 as SMNVEV (reference sequence).